This T cell receptor beta chain was retrieved from a study of sequential checkpoint blockade in melanoma. V gave up 3 bases and J gave up 6 bases; unmatched junction bases: 9. Germline CDR1 reads SGHTA; CDR2 reads FQGNSA. The CDR3 is 15 residues long. Treatment meaning: randomized to nivolumab then ipilimumab (arm A) or the reverse (arm B). Here immunoSEQ multiplex PCR was the method, and the copy in TCRdb shows in-frame clones only, minus some. The repertoire holds 5,000 or so clones, with 60% to 80% as singletons. V and J are TRBV7-2 and TRBJ2-3; 7 bases align to TRBD1. Sequencing was performed on CD8+ T cells sorted from blood (inferred from file names), taken from a patient given nivolumab and ipilimumab in sequence. The clonotype was recovered from a human patient with melanoma. Some clones in this sample may be carry-over from other donors' samples. In nucleotides, the CDR3 is TGTGCCAGCAGCTTCAGGGACAGAACACAGGATACGCAGTATTTT. This gives the protein CASSFRDRTQDTQYF.